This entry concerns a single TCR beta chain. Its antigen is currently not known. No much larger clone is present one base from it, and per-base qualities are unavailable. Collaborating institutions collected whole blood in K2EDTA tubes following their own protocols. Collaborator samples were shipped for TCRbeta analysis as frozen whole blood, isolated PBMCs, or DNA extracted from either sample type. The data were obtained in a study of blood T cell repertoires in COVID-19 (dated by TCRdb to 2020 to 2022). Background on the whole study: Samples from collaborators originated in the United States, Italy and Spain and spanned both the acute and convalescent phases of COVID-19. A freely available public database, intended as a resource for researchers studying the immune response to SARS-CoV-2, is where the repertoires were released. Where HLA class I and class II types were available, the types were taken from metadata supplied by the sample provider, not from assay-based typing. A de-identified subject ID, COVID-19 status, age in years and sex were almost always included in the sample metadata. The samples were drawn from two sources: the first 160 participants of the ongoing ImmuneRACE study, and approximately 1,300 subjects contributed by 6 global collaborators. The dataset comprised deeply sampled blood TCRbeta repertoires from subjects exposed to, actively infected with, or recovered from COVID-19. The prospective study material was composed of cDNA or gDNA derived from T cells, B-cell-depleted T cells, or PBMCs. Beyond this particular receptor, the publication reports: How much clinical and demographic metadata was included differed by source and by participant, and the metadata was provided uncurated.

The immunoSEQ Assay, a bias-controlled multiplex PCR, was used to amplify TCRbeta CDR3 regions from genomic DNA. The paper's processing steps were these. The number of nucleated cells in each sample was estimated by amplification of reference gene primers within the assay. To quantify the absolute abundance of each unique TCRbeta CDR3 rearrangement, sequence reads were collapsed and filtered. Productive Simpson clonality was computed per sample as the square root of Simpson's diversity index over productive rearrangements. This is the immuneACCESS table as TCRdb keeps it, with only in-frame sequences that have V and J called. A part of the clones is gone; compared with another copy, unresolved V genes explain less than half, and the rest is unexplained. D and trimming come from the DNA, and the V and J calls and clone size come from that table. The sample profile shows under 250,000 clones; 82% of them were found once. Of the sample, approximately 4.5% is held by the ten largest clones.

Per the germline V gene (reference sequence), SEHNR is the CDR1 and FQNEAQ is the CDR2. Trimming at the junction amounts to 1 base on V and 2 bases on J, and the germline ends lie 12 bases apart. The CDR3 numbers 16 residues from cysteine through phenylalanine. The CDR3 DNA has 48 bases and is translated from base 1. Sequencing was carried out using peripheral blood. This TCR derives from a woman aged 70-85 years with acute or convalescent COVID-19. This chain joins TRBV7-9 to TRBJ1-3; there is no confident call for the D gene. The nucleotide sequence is TGTGCCAGCAGCTTAGGCCGAGACACGACTGGAAACACCATATATTTT. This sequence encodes CASSLGRDTTGNTIYF.